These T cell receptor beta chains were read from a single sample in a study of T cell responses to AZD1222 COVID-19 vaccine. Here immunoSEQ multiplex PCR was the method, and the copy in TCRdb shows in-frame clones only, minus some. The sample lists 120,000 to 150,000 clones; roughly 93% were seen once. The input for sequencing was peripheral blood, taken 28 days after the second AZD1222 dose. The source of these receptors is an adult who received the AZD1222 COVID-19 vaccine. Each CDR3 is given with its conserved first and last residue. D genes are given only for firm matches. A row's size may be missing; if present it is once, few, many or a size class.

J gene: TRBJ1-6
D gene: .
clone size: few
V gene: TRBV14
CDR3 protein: CASRQGDYNSPLHF
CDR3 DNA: TGTGCCAGCAGACAAGGGGACTATAATTCACCCCTCCACTTT

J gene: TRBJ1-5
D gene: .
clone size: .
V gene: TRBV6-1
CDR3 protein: CASSDRNQPQHF
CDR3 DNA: TGTGCCAGCAGTGACAGAAATCAGCCCCAGCATTTT

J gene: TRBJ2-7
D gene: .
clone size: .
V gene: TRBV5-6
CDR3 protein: CASSLWYSYEQYF
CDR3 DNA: TGTGCCAGCAGCTTATGGTACTCCTACGAGCAGTACTTC

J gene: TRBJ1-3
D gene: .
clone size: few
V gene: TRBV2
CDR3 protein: CASSDPVRGGSGNTIYF
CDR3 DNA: TGTGCCAGCAGTGATCCCGTCAGGGGAGGATCTGGAAACACCATATATTTT

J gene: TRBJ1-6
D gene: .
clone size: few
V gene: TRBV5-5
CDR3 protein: CASSLGRNNSPLHF
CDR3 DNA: TGTGCCAGCAGCTTGGGACGGAATAATTCACCCCTCCACTTT

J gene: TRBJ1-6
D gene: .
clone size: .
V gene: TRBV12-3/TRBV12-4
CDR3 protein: CASSYLQNSPLHF
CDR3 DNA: TGTGCCAGCAGTTACCTCCAAAATTCACCCCTCCACTTT

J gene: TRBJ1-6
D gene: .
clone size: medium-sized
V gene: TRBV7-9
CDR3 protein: CASSLVGSLSPLHF
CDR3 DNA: TGTGCCAGCAGCTTAGTAGGTTCTCTTTCACCCCTCCACTTT

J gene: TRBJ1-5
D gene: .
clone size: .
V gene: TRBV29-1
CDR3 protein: CSVKTGDNSNQPQHF
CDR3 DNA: TGCAGCGTTAAAACAGGTGACAATAGCAATCAGCCCCAGCATTTT

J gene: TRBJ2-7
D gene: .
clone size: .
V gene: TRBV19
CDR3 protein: CAASGGGEQYF
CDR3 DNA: TGTGCCGCCTCGGGGGGCGGCGAGCAGTACTTC

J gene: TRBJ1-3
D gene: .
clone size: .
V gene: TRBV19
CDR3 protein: CASMRLSGNTIYF
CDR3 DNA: TGTGCCAGTATGAGGCTCTCTGGAAACACCATATATTTT

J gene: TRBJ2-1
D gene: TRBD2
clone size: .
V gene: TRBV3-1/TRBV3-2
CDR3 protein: CASSQVIAGGPSNEQFF
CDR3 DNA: TGTGCCAGCAGCCAAGTAATAGCGGGAGGGCCTTCCAATGAGCAGTTCTTC

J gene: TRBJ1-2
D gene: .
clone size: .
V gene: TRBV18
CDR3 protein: CASSPARADYGYTF
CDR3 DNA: TGTGCCAGCTCACCGGCCCGGGCGGACTATGGCTACACCTTC

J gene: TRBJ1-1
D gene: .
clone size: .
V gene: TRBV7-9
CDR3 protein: CASSLGGAGGTEAFF
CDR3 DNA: TGTGCCAGCAGCTTGGGAGGTGCTGGGGGCACTGAAGCTTTCTTT

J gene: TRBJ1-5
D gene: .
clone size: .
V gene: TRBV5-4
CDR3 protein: CASSTGGHQPQHF
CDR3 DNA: TGTGCCAGCAGCACTGGGGGGCATCAGCCCCAGCATTTT

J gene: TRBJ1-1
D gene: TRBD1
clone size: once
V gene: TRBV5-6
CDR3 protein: CASSLRRQGDEAFF
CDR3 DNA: TGTGCCAGCAGCTTACGTAGGCAGGGGGATGAAGCTTTCTTT

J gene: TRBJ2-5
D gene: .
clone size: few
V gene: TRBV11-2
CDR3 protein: CASSSFGAGETQYF
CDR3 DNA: TGTGCCAGCAGCTCATTCGGGGCCGGGGAGACCCAGTACTTC

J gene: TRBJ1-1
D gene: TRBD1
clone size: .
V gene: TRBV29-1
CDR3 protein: CSVEGQGGVYTEAFF
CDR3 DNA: TGCAGCGTTGAGGGACAGGGTGGGGTGTACACTGAAGCTTTCTTT

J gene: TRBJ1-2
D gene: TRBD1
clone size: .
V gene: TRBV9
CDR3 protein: CASSVDLRRGQIREFGGYTF
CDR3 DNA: TGTGCCAGCAGCGTAGACCTTAGAAGGGGACAGATAAGGGAGTTTGGTGGCTACACCTTC

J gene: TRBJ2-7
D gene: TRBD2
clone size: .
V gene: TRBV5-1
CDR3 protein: CASSRGTSGAYEQYF
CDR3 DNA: TGCGCCAGCAGCCGTGGGACTAGCGGAGCCTACGAGCAGTACTTC

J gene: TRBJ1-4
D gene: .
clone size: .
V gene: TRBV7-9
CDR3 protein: CASSLELGTNEKLFF
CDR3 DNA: TGTGCCAGCAGCTTAGAATTAGGAACTAATGAAAAACTGTTTTTT

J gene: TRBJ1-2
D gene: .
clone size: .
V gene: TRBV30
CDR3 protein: CAWSVPPRVQPPYDYGYTF
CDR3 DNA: TGTGCCTGGAGTGTACCCCCCCGGGTGCAGCCCCCTTACGATTATGGCTACACCTTC

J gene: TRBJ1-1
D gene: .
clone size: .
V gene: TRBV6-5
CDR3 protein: CASSYRGAEAFF
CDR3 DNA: TGTGCCAGCAGTTATAGGGGAGCTGAAGCTTTCTTT

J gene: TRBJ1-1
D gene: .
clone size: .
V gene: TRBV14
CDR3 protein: CASSQALGYTEAFF
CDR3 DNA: TGTGCCAGCAGCCAAGCCTTGGGGTACACTGAAGCTTTCTTT

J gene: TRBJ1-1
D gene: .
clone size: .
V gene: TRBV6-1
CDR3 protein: CASSEYWDMNTEAFF
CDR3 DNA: TGTGCCAGCAGTGAATACTGGGACATGAACACTGAAGCTTTCTTT

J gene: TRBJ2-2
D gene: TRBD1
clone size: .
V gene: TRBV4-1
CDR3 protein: CASSPRDRKNTGELFF
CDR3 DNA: TGCGCCAGCAGCCCCCGGGACAGGAAAAACACCGGGGAGCTGTTTTTT

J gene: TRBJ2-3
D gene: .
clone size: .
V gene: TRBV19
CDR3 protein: CASSPGAGGTDTQYF
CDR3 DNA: TGTGCCAGTAGTCCGGGGGCAGGGGGCACAGATACGCAGTATTTT

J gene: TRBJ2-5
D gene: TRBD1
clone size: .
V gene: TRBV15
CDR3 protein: CATKPPLGQGAQETQYF
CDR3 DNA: TGTGCCACCAAACCCCCTCTAGGACAGGGGGCGCAGGAGACCCAGTACTTC

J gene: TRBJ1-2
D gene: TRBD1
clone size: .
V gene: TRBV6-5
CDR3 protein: CASSSPDRATIGYTF
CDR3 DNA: TGTGCCAGCAGCTCCCCCGACAGGGCGACTATTGGCTACACCTTC

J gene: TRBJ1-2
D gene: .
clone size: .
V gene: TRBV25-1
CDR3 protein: CASSEFGGAYGYTF
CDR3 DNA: TGTGCCAGCAGTGAATTCGGGGGGGCCTATGGCTACACCTTC

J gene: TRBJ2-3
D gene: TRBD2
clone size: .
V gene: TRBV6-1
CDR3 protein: CASSEGWGGADTQYF
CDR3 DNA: TGTGCCAGCAGTGAAGGGTGGGGGGGAGCAGATACGCAGTATTTT

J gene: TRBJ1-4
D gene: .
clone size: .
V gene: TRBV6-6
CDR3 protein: CASSYSQGATNEKLFF
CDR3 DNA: TGTGCCAGCAGTTACTCACAGGGTGCAACTAATGAAAAACTGTTTTTT

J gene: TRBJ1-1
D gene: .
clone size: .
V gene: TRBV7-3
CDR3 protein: CASSPGRANTEAFF
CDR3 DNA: TGTGCCAGCAGCCCGGGGAGGGCGAACACTGAAGCTTTCTTT

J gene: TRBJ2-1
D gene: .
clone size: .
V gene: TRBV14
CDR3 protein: CASSPMTGLSSYNEQFF
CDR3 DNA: TGTGCCAGCAGCCCGATGACAGGCCTGAGCTCCTACAATGAGCAGTTCTTC

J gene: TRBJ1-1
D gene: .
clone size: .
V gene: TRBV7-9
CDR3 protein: CASSLAQVGEAFF
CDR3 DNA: TGTGCCAGCAGCTTAGCACAGGTAGGGGAAGCTTTCTTT

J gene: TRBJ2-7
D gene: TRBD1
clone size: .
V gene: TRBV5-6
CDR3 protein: CASSDRGLNEQYF
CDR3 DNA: TGTGCCAGCAGCGACAGGGGGCTGAACGAGCAGTACTTC

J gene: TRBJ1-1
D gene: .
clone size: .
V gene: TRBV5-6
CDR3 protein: CASSRGPMNTEAFF
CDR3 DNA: TGTGCCAGCAGCCGGGGACCGATGAACACTGAAGCTTTCTTT

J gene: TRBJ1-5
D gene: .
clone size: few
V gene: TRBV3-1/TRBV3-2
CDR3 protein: CASSQALNQPQHF
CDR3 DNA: TGTGCCAGCAGCCAAGCCCTCAATCAGCCCCAGCATTTT

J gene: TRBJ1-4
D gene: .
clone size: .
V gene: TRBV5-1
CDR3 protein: CASSLQGTNEKLFF
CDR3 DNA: TGCGCCAGCAGCTTGCAGGGAACTAATGAAAAACTGTTTTTT

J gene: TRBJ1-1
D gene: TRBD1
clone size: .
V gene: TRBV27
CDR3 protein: CASRLLRTGGSEAFF
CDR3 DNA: TGTGCCAGCCGACTACTGCGGACAGGGGGGTCTGAAGCTTTCTTT

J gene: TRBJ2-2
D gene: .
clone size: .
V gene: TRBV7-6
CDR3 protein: CASSRRQNTGELFF
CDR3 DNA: TGTGCCAGCAGCCGTAGACAGAATACCGGGGAGCTGTTTTTT

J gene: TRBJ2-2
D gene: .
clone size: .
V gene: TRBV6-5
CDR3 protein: CASRRAPTQAGELFF
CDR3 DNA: TGTGCCAGCAGACGGGCCCCCACACAGGCCGGGGAGCTGTTTTTT

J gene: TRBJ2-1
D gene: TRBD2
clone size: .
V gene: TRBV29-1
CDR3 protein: CSVDPMTSGTYNEQFF
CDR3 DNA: TGCAGCGTTGACCCAATGACTAGCGGGACATACAATGAGCAGTTCTTC

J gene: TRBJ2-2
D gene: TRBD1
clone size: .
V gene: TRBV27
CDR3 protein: CASSARTGRTGELFF
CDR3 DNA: TGTGCCAGCAGTGCCCGGACAGGGCGAACCGGGGAGCTGTTTTTT

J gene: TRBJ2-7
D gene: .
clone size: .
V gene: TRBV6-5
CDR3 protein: CASSSGPRYREYF
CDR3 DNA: TGTGCCAGCAGTTCCGGGCCCCGATACCGGGAGTACTTC

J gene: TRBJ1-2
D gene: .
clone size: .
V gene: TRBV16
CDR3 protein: CASSQLRERNYGYTF
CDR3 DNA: TGTGCCAGCAGCCAATTGAGGGAACGGAACTATGGCTACACCTTC

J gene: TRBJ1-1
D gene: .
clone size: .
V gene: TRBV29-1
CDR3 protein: CSVASNTEAFF
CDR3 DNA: TGCAGCGTTGCCTCGAACACTGAAGCTTTCTTT

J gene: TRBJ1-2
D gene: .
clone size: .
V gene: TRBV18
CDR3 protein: CASSPSGGERYGYTF
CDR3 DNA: TGTGCCAGCTCACCATCGGGGGGCGAAAGATATGGCTACACCTTC

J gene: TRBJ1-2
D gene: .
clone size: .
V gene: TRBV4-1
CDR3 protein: CASSYGGGYTF
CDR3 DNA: TGCGCCAGCAGCTACGGTGGGGGCTACACCTTC

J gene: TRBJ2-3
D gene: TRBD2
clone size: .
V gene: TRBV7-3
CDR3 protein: CASSPLPGTSGSRTDTQYF
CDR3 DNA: TGTGCCAGCAGCCCACTACCTGGGACTAGCGGGAGCCGCACAGATACGCAGTATTTT

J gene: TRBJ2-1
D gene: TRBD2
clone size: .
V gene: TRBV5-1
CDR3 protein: CASSLVPTSGGARNEQFF
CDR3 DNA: TGCGCCAGCAGCTTGGTACCGACTAGCGGGGGGGCCAGGAATGAGCAGTTCTTC

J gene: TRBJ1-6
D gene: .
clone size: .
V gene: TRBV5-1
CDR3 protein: CASSSDSSTYNSPLHF
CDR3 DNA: TGCGCCAGCAGCTCCGACAGTTCAACGTATAATTCACCCCTCCACTTT

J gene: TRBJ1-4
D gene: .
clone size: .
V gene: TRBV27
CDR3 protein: CASSLSLHAEREKLFF
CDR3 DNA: TGTGCCAGCAGTCTGTCCCTTCACGCCGAGCGAGAAAAACTGTTTTTT

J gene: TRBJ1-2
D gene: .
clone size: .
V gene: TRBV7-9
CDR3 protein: CASRRGSPNYGYTF
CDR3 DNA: TGTGCCAGCAGGCGGGGATCACCTAACTATGGCTACACCTTC

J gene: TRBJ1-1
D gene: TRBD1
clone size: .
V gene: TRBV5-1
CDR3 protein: CASSFSWDRDVGNTEAFF
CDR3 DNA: TGCGCCAGCAGCTTCTCGTGGGACAGGGATGTGGGGAACACTGAAGCTTTCTTT

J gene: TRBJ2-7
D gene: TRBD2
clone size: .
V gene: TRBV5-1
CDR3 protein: CASSLSLAGYEQYF
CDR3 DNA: TGCGCCAGCAGCTTGTCCCTAGCGGGCTACGAGCAGTACTTC